The 8 T cell receptor beta chains below all came from one sample that was sequenced in a study of spatial heterogeneity in lung cancer. Time point specified: sample taken at primary tumor resection. TCRdb reprocessed the 5' RACE reads with MiXCR, giving one entry per CDR3 protein. In the table there are 16,000 or so distinct CDR3 sequences, 3.6% of which are singletons. The sample here was normal lung tissue next to the tumor, taken at surgery. These receptors all stem from a male donor with early-stage non-small cell lung cancer.

This clonotype has ten or more counts. This beta chain was picked up by a library intended for alpha chains and is off target, so its count carries little meaning. The chain has TRBV4-1 and TRBJ1-2, with 7 bases identical to TRBD1. There are 17 residues in the CDR3. Trimming cost V 0 bases and J 2 bases; bases outside gene matches: 9. Looked up from germline, CDR1 is MGHRA and CDR2 is YSYEKL. CDR3: CASSQDVQGGMNYGYTF. CDR3 nucleotide sequence: TGCGCCAGCAGCCAAGATGTTCAGGGGGGAATGAACTATGGCTACACCTTC.

This clonotype qualifies as medium-sized. This beta chain was picked up by a library intended for alpha chains and is off target, so its count carries little meaning. This chain joins TRBV6-8 and TRBJ1-6; D is perhaps TRBD1 (6 bases). CDR3 size: 13 residues. Germline-derived CDR1 and CDR2 are MNHGY and SAAAGT. The ends were cut back, 5 bases at V and 10 bases at J, with 12 bases in the middle. CDR3 sequence: CASSTIQGSPLHF. The CDR3 DNA follows: TGTGCCAGCAGTACCATACAGGGATCACCCCTCCACTTT.

This clonotype has a count of ten or more. This beta chain is off target for a library built for alpha chains, so its abundance means little. The chain carries TRBV5-1 and TRBJ2-7, with TRBD1 identical over 7 bases. Trimming removed 0 bases from V and 2 bases from J; junction bases left unmatched: 2. Germline V lookup: CDR1 SGHRS, CDR2 YFSETQ. CDR3 length equals 14 residues. The DNA for the CDR3 is TGCGCCAGCAGCTTGGACAGGGGTCCCTACGAGCAGTACTTC. The encoded protein is CASSLDRGPYEQYF.

This clonotype was detected many times. This beta chain was picked up by a library intended for alpha chains and is off target, so its count carries little meaning. This chain connects TRBV4-1 to TRBJ2-7; 9 positions match TRBD1. CDR3 size: 16 residues. CDR1 and CDR2 from the germline V gene are MGHRA and YSYEKL. The trim removed 5 bases at V and 4 bases at J, leaving 12 bases unmatched. CDR3 nucleotides: TGCGCCAGCAGCGGCACCGGGACAGGGAGTTTGTACGAGCAGTACTTC. It translates to CASSGTGTGSLYEQYF.

This clonotype occurred many times. With the library built for alpha chains, this beta chain is off target and its frequency is not meaningful. This chain links TRBV2 with TRBJ2-3, with D tentatively TRBD1 (6 bases). Germline V CDR1 and CDR2: SNHLY, FYNNEI. Trimming removed 7 bases from V and 6 bases from J, with 11 bases in between. The CDR3 covers 12 residues. As DNA, the CDR3 is TGTGCCAGCAATGTCCAGGGGGATACGCAGTATTTT. The encoded protein is CASNVQGDTQYF.

This clonotype was observed at least ten times. With the library built for alpha chains, this beta chain is off target and its frequency is not meaningful. The chain carries TRBV12-5 and TRBJ1-5; D possibly corresponds to TRBD1 (5 bases). V dropped 1 base and J dropped 5 bases, with 21 bases sitting between them. The CDR3 covers 18 residues. Germline assignment: CDR1 LGHNT and CDR2 FRNRAP. The CDR3 loop is CASGLGPGLENRHQPQHF. The CDR3 bases are TGTGCTAGTGGTTTGGGCCCAGGGTTGGAGAATAGACATCAGCCCCAGCATTTT. Filled out from reference TRBV12-5 and TRBJ1-5, the complete variable domain reads DARVTQTPRHKVTEMGQEVTMRCQPILGHNTVFWYRQTMMQGLELLAYFRNRAPLDDSGMPKDRFSAEMPDATLATLKIQPSEPRDSAVYFCASGLGPGLENRHQPQHFGDGTRLSIL.

Sample share makes this clonotype large (0.1 to 1%). This beta chain represents an off-target read in a library built for alpha chains; its size is of limited meaning. The chain recombines TRBV6-6 with TRBJ1-6, with a weak D call TRBD1 (6 bases). V was pared by 6 bases and J by 7 bases, with 16 bases between. The CDR3 sequence is 15 residues long. In germline, CDR1 is MNHNY, CDR2 SVGAGI (reference sequence). CDR3 protein: CASSPPITGNSPLHF. DNA of the CDR3: TGTGCCAGCAGCCCACCTATAACAGGGAATTCACCCCTCCACTTT.

This clonotype was recorded many times. Within a library made for alpha chains, this beta chain is off target, and its count is uninformative. The rearrangement joins TRBV7-2 to TRBJ2-3, with a tentative D call TRBD1 (6 bases). Trimming stripped 3 bases from V and 3 bases from J, with 13 bases between. This CDR3 spans 15 amino acids. Germline CDR1 is SGHTA and CDR2 is FQGNSA. The CDR3 here is CASSLMSQGTDTQYF. The DNA for the CDR3 is TGTGCCAGCAGCTTGATGTCGCAGGGGACAGATACGCAGTATTTT.